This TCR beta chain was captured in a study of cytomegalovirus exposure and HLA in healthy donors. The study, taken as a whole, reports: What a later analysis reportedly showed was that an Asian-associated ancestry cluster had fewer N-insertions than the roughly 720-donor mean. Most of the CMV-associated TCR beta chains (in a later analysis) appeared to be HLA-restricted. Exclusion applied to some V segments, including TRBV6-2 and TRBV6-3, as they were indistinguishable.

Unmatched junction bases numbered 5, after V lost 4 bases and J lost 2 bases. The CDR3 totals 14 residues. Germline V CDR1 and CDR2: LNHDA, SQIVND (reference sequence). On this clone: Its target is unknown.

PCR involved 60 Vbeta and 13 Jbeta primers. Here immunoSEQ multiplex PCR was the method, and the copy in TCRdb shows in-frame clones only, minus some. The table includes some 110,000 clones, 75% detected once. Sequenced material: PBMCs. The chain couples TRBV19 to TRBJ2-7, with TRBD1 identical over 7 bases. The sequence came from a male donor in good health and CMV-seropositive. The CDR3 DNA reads TGTGCCAGTAGTACAGGCCAGGGGGCCTACGAGCAGTACTTC. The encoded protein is CASSTGQGAYEQYF.